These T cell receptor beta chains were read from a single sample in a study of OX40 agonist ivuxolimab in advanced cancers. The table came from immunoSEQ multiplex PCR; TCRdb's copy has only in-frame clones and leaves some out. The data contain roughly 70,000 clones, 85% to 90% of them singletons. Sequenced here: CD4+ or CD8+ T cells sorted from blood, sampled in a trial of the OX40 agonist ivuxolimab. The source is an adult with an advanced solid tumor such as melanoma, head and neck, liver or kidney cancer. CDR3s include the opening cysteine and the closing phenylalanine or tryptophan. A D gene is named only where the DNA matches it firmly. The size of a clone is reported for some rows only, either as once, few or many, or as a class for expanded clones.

cdr3_aa: CASSQDPYEQYF
cdr3_nt: TGTGCCAGCAGCCAAGACCCATACGAGCAGTACTTC
d_call: NA
v_call: TRBV4-2
clone_size: NA
j_call: TRBJ2-7

cdr3_aa: CASTYASGRSETQYF
cdr3_nt: TGTGCCAGTACCTACGCTAGCGGGAGGTCAGAGACCCAGTACTTC
d_call: TRBD2
v_call: TRBV19
clone_size: NA
j_call: TRBJ2-5

cdr3_aa: CASSLGETTDTQYF
cdr3_nt: TGCGCCAGCAGCTTGGGGGAGACCACAGATACGCAGTATTTT
d_call: NA
v_call: TRBV5-1
clone_size: NA
j_call: TRBJ2-3

cdr3_aa: CAWSGQISNQPQHF
cdr3_nt: TGTGCCTGGAGTGGACAGATTAGCAATCAGCCCCAGCATTTT
d_call: NA
v_call: TRBV30
clone_size: few
j_call: TRBJ1-5

cdr3_aa: CRGDRAETQYF
cdr3_nt: TGCAGGGGAGACAGGGCAGAGACCCAGTACTTC
d_call: TRBD1
v_call: TRBV20-1
clone_size: NA
j_call: TRBJ2-5

cdr3_aa: CASSLTSGNTGELFF
cdr3_nt: TGCGCCAGCAGCTTGACTAGCGGGAACACCGGGGAGCTGTTTTTT
d_call: TRBD2
v_call: TRBV5-1
clone_size: NA
j_call: TRBJ2-2

cdr3_aa: CASSLGVPDTQYF
cdr3_nt: TGCGCCAGCAGCTTAGGAGTCCCCGATACGCAGTATTTT
d_call: NA
v_call: TRBV5-1
clone_size: NA
j_call: TRBJ2-3

cdr3_aa: CSVPSRTGPKVYEQYF
cdr3_nt: TGCAGCGTCCCATCCCGCACCGGGCCAAAGGTCTACGAGCAGTACTTC
d_call: NA
v_call: TRBV29-1
clone_size: NA
j_call: TRBJ2-7

cdr3_aa: CASSSSGRVGETQYF
cdr3_nt: TGTGCCAGCAGCTCAAGCGGGAGGGTGGGAGAGACCCAGTACTTC
d_call: TRBD2
v_call: TRBV9
clone_size: NA
j_call: TRBJ2-5

cdr3_aa: CASGGLARYEQYF
cdr3_nt: TGTGCCAGCGGCGGGCTAGCGAGGTACGAGCAGTACTTC
d_call: NA
v_call: TRBV2
clone_size: NA
j_call: TRBJ2-7

cdr3_aa: CASSQDTATGELFF
cdr3_nt: TGTGCCAGCAGCCAAGATACCGCCACCGGGGAGCTGTTTTTT
d_call: NA
v_call: TRBV14
clone_size: NA
j_call: TRBJ2-2

cdr3_aa: CASGTGNSPLHF
cdr3_nt: TGTGCCTCCGGGACAGGGAATTCACCCCTCCACTTT
d_call: TRBD1
v_call: TRBV28
clone_size: NA
j_call: TRBJ1-6

cdr3_aa: CASIGTGAWVETQYF
cdr3_nt: TGTGCCAGCATCGGGACAGGGGCTTGGGTGGAGACCCAGTACTTC
d_call: TRBD1
v_call: TRBV9
clone_size: NA
j_call: TRBJ2-5

cdr3_aa: CAATNIETGGNEQFF
cdr3_nt: TGTGCCGCAACAAACATCGAGACGGGGGGAAATGAGCAGTTCTTC
d_call: TRBD2
v_call: TRBV13
clone_size: NA
j_call: TRBJ2-1

cdr3_aa: CASSLVYPGSTEAFF
cdr3_nt: TGCGCCAGCAGCTTGGTCTATCCAGGGAGCACTGAAGCTTTCTTT
d_call: NA
v_call: TRBV5-1
clone_size: NA
j_call: TRBJ1-1

cdr3_aa: CASSLDRTDGYTF
cdr3_nt: TGTGCCAGCAGCTTGGACAGGACGGATGGCTACACCTTC
d_call: NA
v_call: TRBV5-4
clone_size: medium-sized
j_call: TRBJ1-2

cdr3_aa: CAWSTYRGRNTGELFF
cdr3_nt: TGTGCCTGGAGTACTTACAGGGGGCGGAACACCGGGGAGCTGTTTTTT
d_call: TRBD1
v_call: TRBV30
clone_size: NA
j_call: TRBJ2-2

cdr3_aa: CASSQGGLAGLKTYNEQFF
cdr3_nt: TGCGCCAGCAGCCAAGGAGGGCTAGCGGGATTAAAGACCTACAATGAGCAGTTCTTC
d_call: TRBD2
v_call: TRBV4-1
clone_size: once
j_call: TRBJ2-1

cdr3_aa: CASSSKITSGEQFF
cdr3_nt: TGCGCCAGCAGCTCTAAAATTACTAGCGGTGAGCAGTTCTTC
d_call: TRBD2
v_call: TRBV5-1
clone_size: NA
j_call: TRBJ2-1

cdr3_aa: CASSTLDRMGNEQFF
cdr3_nt: TGTGCCAGTAGTACCCTGGACAGAATGGGCAATGAGCAGTTCTTC
d_call: NA
v_call: TRBV19
clone_size: NA
j_call: TRBJ2-1

cdr3_aa: CSVRQALYNEQFF
cdr3_nt: TGCAGCGTGAGACAGGCCCTCTACAATGAGCAGTTCTTC
d_call: NA
v_call: TRBV29-1
clone_size: NA
j_call: TRBJ2-1

cdr3_aa: CASSRGSTYEQYF
cdr3_nt: TGTGCCAGCAGCCGGGGCAGTACCTACGAGCAGTACTTC
d_call: NA
v_call: TRBV27
clone_size: once
j_call: TRBJ2-7

cdr3_aa: CREQPGKNIQYF
cdr3_nt: TGCAGGGAACAGCCGGGCAAAAACATTCAGTACTTC
d_call: NA
v_call: TRBV29-1
clone_size: NA
j_call: TRBJ2-4

cdr3_aa: CASSPNSGELFF
cdr3_nt: TGTGCCAGCAGCCCTAACTCCGGGGAGCTGTTTTTT
d_call: NA
v_call: TRBV5-4
clone_size: NA
j_call: TRBJ2-2

cdr3_aa: CASSQIEPYEQYF
cdr3_nt: TGTGCCAGCAGCCAAATCGAGCCTTACGAGCAGTACTTC
d_call: NA
v_call: TRBV11-3
clone_size: NA
j_call: TRBJ2-7

cdr3_aa: CASSQGTGDNTDTQYF
cdr3_nt: TGTGCCAGCAGCCAAGGGACAGGCGATAACACAGATACGCAGTATTTT
d_call: TRBD1
v_call: TRBV5-4
clone_size: NA
j_call: TRBJ2-3

cdr3_aa: CASSPSGSTDTQYF
cdr3_nt: TGTGCCAGCAGCCCTAGCGGGAGTACAGATACGCAGTATTTT
d_call: TRBD2
v_call: TRBV7-3
clone_size: NA
j_call: TRBJ2-3

cdr3_aa: CASSPSAGDAGELFF
cdr3_nt: TGTGCCAGCAGCCCATCAGCGGGAGATGCCGGGGAGCTGTTTTTT
d_call: TRBD2
v_call: TRBV28
clone_size: NA
j_call: TRBJ2-2

cdr3_aa: CASLSGQSGYTF
cdr3_nt: TGTGCCAGCCTCTCGGGACAGAGCGGCTACACCTTC
d_call: TRBD1
v_call: TRBV19
clone_size: NA
j_call: TRBJ1-2

cdr3_aa: CASSSLTGRYNEQFF
cdr3_nt: TGTGCCAGCAGCTCGTTGACAGGACGTTACAATGAGCAGTTCTTC
d_call: NA
v_call: TRBV7-9
clone_size: NA
j_call: TRBJ2-1

cdr3_aa: CASSPQATLNTEAFF
cdr3_nt: TGTGCCAGCAGCCCCCAAGCTACTTTGAACACTGAAGCTTTCTTT
d_call: NA
v_call: TRBV9
clone_size: NA
j_call: TRBJ1-1

cdr3_aa: CASSLIHPGQAFSYNEQFF
cdr3_nt: TGTGCCAGCAGCTTGATCCACCCGGGACAGGCTTTCTCCTACAATGAGCAGTTCTTC
d_call: TRBD1
v_call: TRBV5-5
clone_size: NA
j_call: TRBJ2-1

cdr3_aa: CSAPGRGEAFF
cdr3_nt: TGCAGTGCGCCGGGGAGGGGTGAAGCTTTCTTT
d_call: NA
v_call: TRBV20-1
clone_size: NA
j_call: TRBJ1-1

cdr3_aa: CASSLEKGAVTGELFF
cdr3_nt: TGTGCCAGCAGCTTAGAAAAGGGGGCGGTCACCGGGGAGCTGTTTTTT
d_call: TRBD1
v_call: TRBV7-2
clone_size: NA
j_call: TRBJ2-2

cdr3_aa: CASSLRPRGQNTEAFF
cdr3_nt: TGTGCCAGCAGCCTACGACCTAGGGGCCAGAACACTGAAGCTTTCTTT
d_call: NA
v_call: TRBV4-2
clone_size: NA
j_call: TRBJ1-1

cdr3_aa: CASSLPGVGTEAFF
cdr3_nt: TGTGCCAGCAGCTTGCCCGGCGTGGGCACTGAAGCTTTCTTT
d_call: NA
v_call: TRBV5-4
clone_size: NA
j_call: TRBJ1-1

cdr3_aa: CASSRTGTSGRWADTQYF
cdr3_nt: TGTGCCAGCAGCAGGACCGGGACTAGCGGGCGCTGGGCAGATACGCAGTATTTT
d_call: TRBD2
v_call: TRBV13
clone_size: NA
j_call: TRBJ2-3

cdr3_aa: CATSREGGSGNTIYF
cdr3_nt: TGTGCCACCAGCAGAGAGGGGGGCTCTGGAAACACCATATATTTT
d_call: NA
v_call: TRBV15
clone_size: NA
j_call: TRBJ1-3

cdr3_aa: CASTPGGISYEQYF
cdr3_nt: TGTGCCAGCACCCCCGGGGGAATCTCCTACGAGCAGTACTTC
d_call: NA
v_call: TRBV6-6
clone_size: NA
j_call: TRBJ2-7

cdr3_aa: CASRGTDSNTGELFF
cdr3_nt: TGTGCCAGCAGGGGAACCGACTCGAACACCGGGGAGCTGTTTTTT
d_call: NA
v_call: TRBV5-5
clone_size: NA
j_call: TRBJ2-2

cdr3_aa: CASSLPSGRAFQYF
cdr3_nt: TGTGCCAGCAGTTTACCTAGCGGGAGGGCCTTTCAGTACTTC
d_call: TRBD2
v_call: TRBV28
clone_size: NA
j_call: TRBJ2-4

cdr3_aa: CASSFSSYEQYF
cdr3_nt: TGTGCCAGCAGTTTCAGCTCCTACGAGCAGTACTTC
d_call: NA
v_call: TRBV28
clone_size: NA
j_call: TRBJ2-7

cdr3_aa: CASSVDLQGKGSTDTQYF
cdr3_nt: TGTGCCAGCAGCGTAGACTTACAGGGGAAAGGAAGCACAGATACGCAGTATTTT
d_call: TRBD1
v_call: TRBV9
clone_size: once
j_call: TRBJ2-3

cdr3_aa: CASSSWTGATDTQYF
cdr3_nt: TGTGCCAGCAGCTCTTGGACAGGGGCCACAGATACGCAGTATTTT
d_call: TRBD1
v_call: TRBV7-9
clone_size: NA
j_call: TRBJ2-3

cdr3_aa: CASSGRLAGSGEQYF
cdr3_nt: TGTGCCAGCAGCGGAAGACTAGCGGGATCGGGCGAGCAGTACTTC
d_call: TRBD2
v_call: TRBV11-3
clone_size: NA
j_call: TRBJ2-7

cdr3_aa: CASQASQHTEAFF
cdr3_nt: TGTGCCAGCCAGGCCAGCCAGCACACTGAAGCTTTCTTT
d_call: NA
v_call: TRBV2
clone_size: NA
j_call: TRBJ1-1

cdr3_aa: CASSLGGSGRHNEQFF
cdr3_nt: TGTGCCAGCAGCTTAGGGGGTAGCGGGAGACACAATGAGCAGTTCTTC
d_call: TRBD2
v_call: TRBV7-6
clone_size: NA
j_call: TRBJ2-1

cdr3_aa: CASSPRRDGYTF
cdr3_nt: TGTGCCAGCAGCCCCCGGCGGGATGGCTACACCTTC
d_call: NA
v_call: TRBV6-6
clone_size: NA
j_call: TRBJ1-2

cdr3_aa: CASSLDRARGELFF
cdr3_nt: TGTGCCAGCAGCTTAGATCGGGCGCGGGGGGAGCTGTTTTTT
d_call: NA
v_call: TRBV11-1
clone_size: NA
j_call: TRBJ2-2

cdr3_aa: CASGRPRNTDTQYF
cdr3_nt: TGTGCCAGCGGGAGGCCACGGAACACAGATACGCAGTATTTT
d_call: NA
v_call: TRBV5-6
clone_size: NA
j_call: TRBJ2-3

cdr3_aa: CASSLSGGKEKLFF
cdr3_nt: TGTGCCAGCAGCTTGTCTGGGGGCAAAGAAAAACTGTTTTTT
d_call: NA
v_call: TRBV5-4
clone_size: NA
j_call: TRBJ1-4

cdr3_aa: CASSSRLPGETQYF
cdr3_nt: TGCGCCAGCAGCTCTCGACTACCCGGAGAGACCCAGTACTTC
d_call: NA
v_call: TRBV5-1
clone_size: NA
j_call: TRBJ2-5

cdr3_aa: CASSYSRAGGEQFF
cdr3_nt: TGTGCCAGCAGTTACTCTAGGGCCGGCGGGGAGCAGTTCTTC
d_call: NA
v_call: TRBV6-5
clone_size: few
j_call: TRBJ2-1

cdr3_aa: CASSLRTGGSYEQYF
cdr3_nt: TGCGCCAGCAGCTTACGGACAGGGGGTTCCTACGAGCAGTACTTC
d_call: TRBD1
v_call: TRBV5-1
clone_size: NA
j_call: TRBJ2-7

cdr3_aa: CASQWRGTFMYTEAFF
cdr3_nt: TGTGCCAGCCAGTGGCGGGGCACCTTCATGTACACTGAAGCTTTCTTT
d_call: NA
v_call: TRBV5-6
clone_size: NA
j_call: TRBJ1-1

cdr3_aa: CASSESTALGTGELFF
cdr3_nt: TGCGCCAGCAGTGAGTCGACAGCCTTGGGCACCGGGGAGCTGTTTTTT
d_call: NA
v_call: TRBV10-1
clone_size: NA
j_call: TRBJ2-2

cdr3_aa: CAWSQADSSTDTQYF
cdr3_nt: TGTGCCTGGAGTCAGGCCGATTCTAGCACAGATACGCAGTATTTT
d_call: NA
v_call: TRBV30
clone_size: NA
j_call: TRBJ2-3

cdr3_aa: CATVAGQAYEQYF
cdr3_nt: TGTGCCACCGTTGCAGGACAGGCCTACGAGCAGTACTTC
d_call: TRBD1
v_call: TRBV10-3
clone_size: few
j_call: TRBJ2-7